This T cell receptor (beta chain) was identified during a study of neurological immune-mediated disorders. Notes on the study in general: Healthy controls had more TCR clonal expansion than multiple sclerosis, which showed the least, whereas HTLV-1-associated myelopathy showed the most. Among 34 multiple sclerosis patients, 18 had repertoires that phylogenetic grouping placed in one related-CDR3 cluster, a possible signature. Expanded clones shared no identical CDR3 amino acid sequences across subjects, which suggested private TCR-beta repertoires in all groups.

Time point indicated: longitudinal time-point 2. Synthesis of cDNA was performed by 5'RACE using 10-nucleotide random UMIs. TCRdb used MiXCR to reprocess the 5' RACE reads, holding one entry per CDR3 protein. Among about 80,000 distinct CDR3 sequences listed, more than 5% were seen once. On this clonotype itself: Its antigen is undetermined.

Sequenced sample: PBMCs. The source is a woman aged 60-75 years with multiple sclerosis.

This CDR3 reads CASSLRVEAFF. CDR3 nucleotides: TGTGCCAGCAGCTTGAGGGTTGAAGCTTTCTTT. This chain links TRBV5-8 with TRBJ1-1; D gene ambiguous. The CDR3 runs 11 residues. Trimming stripped 1 base from V and 7 bases from J, with 5 bases between. Germline V gene sequence: CDR1 SGHTS, CDR2 YDEGEE.